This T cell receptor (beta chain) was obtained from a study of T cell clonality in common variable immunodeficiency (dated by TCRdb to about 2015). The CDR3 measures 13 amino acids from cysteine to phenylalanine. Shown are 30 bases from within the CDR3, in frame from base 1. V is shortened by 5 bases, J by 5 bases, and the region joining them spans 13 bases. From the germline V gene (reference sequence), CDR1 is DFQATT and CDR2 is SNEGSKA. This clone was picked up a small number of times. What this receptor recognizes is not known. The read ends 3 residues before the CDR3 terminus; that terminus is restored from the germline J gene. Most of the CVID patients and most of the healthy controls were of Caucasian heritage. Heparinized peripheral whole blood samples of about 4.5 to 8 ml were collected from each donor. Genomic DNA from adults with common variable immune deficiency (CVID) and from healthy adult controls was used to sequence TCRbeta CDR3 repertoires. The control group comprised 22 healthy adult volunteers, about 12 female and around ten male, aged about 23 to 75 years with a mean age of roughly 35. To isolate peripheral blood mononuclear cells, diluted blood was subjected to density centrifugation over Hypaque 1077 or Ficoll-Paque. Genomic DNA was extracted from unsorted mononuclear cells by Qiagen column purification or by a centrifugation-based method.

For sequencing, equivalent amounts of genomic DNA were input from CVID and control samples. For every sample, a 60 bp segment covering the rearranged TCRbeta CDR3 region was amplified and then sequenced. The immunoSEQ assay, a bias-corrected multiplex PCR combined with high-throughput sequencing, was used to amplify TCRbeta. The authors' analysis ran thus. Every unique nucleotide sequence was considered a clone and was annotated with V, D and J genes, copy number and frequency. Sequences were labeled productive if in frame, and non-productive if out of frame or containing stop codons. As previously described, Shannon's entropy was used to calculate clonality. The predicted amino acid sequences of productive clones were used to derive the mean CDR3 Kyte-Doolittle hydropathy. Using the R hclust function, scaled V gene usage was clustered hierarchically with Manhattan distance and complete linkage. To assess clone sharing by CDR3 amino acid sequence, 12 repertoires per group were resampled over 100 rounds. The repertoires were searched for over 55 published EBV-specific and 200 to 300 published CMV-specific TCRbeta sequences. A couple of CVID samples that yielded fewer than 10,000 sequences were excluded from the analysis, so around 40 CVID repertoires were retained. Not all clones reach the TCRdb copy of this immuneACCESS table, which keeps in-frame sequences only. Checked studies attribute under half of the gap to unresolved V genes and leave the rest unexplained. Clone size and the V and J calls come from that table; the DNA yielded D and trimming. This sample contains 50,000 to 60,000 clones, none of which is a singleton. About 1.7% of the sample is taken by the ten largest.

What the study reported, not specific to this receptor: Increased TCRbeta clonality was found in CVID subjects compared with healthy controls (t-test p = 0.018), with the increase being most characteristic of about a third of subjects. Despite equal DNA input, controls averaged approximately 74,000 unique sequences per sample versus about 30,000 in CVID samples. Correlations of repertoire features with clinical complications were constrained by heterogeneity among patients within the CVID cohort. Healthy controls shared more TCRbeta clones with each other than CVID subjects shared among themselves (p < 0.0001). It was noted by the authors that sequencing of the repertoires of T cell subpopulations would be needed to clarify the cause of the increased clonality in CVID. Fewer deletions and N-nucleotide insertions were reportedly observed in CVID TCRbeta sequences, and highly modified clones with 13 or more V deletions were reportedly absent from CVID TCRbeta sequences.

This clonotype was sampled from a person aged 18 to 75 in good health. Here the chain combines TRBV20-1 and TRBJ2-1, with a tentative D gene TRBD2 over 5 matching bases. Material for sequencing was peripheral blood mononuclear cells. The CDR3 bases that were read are TGCAGTGCTCTTAGCGTCTCGCACAATGAG. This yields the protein CSALSVSHNE. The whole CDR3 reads CSALSVSHNEQFF.